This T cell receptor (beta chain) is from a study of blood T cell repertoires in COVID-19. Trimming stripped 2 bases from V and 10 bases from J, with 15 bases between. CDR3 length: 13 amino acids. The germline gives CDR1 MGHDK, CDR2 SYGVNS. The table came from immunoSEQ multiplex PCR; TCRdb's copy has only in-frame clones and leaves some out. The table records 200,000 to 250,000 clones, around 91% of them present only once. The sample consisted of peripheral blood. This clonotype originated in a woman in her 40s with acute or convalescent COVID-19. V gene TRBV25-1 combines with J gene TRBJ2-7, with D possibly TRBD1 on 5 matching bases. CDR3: CASSEGDLGDQYV. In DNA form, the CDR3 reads TGTGCCAGCAGTGAAGGGGATTTAGGGGATCAGTACGTC.